This section outlines one T cell receptor (beta chain) sequence together with its context. Its antigen remains unidentified. This specimen belongs to a study of identical twins. TCRdb analysed the 5' RACE reads with MiXCR anew, one entry per CDR3 protein. Of 450,000 or so distinct CDR3 sequences in the sample, 14% were seen once. Study conclusions and caveats: Modelling underestimated the level of out-of-frame TCR alpha sharing observed in monozygotic twins.

The CDR3 spans 15 residues. Germline CDR1 reads KGHDR; CDR2 reads SFDVKD. V dropped 5 bases and J dropped 7 bases, with 17 bases sitting between them. This sample was shared with a second study, whose subject was yellow fever vaccine responses in identical twins. That source reports: The T cell response to vaccination in identical twins was reportedly partly convergent and partly personalized.

This clonotype originated in a woman aged 18-35 years in good health. This chain uses TRBV24-1 with TRBJ2-1, with a possible D match to TRBD1 (6 bases). The specimen was CD4+ T cells sorted from blood. The CDR3 nucleotides read TGTGCCACCAGTGTCACCGGGACACCCTCGAATGAGCAGTTCTTC. This codes for CATSVTGTPSNEQFF.